This record looks at one T cell receptor beta chain sequence and its context. Antigen: not known. This sample is drawn from a study of shared clonotypes between healthy human individuals. Study conclusions and caveats: How much donors shared clonotypes was expected to be affected by sequencing depth. The sampled material consisted only of blood, and tissue repertoires are likely to differ.

Each of the donors was a healthy adult who was HIV-negative and had not had a recent acute infection or vaccination. This CDR3 region has 13 residues. Trimming removed 4 bases from V and 5 bases from J, with 6 bases in between. Germline-derived CDR1 and CDR2 are SGHTA and FQGTGA. Evenly divided among several immunoSEQ plates was the genomic DNA of each subset. Clones were sequenced by immunoSEQ multiplex PCR, and TCRdb holds only the in-frame ones, with some missing. The sample records around 480,000 clones, nearly 80% being singletons. The specimen sequenced was PBMCs. The V gene is TRBV7-3, the J gene TRBJ2-6, with D unclear. The receptor was isolated from a woman aged 40 to 50 in good health. Some clones in this sample may be carry-over from other donors' samples. The CDR3 DNA sequence: TGTGCCAGCAGCTCCCTCCGGGCCAACGTCCTGACTTTC. This sequence encodes CASSSLRANVLTF.